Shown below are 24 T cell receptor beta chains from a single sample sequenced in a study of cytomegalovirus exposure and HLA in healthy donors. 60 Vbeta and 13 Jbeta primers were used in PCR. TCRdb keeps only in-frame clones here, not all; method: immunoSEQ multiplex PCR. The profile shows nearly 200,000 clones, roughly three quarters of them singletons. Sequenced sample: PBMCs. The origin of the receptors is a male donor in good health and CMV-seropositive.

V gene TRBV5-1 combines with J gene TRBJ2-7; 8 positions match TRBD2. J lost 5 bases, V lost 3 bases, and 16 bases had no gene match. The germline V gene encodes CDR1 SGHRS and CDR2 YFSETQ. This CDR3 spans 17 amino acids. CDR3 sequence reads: CASSSGTSSISIDEQYF. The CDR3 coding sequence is TGCGCCAGCAGCTCAGGGACTAGTTCAATTTCGATTGACGAGCAGTACTTC. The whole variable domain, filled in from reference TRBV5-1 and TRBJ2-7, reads KAGVTQTPRYLIKTRGQQVTLSCSPISGHRSVSWYQQTPGQGLQFLFEYFSETQRNKGNFPGRFSGRQFSNSRSEMNVSTLELGDSALYLCASSSGTSSISIDEQYFGPGTRLTVT.

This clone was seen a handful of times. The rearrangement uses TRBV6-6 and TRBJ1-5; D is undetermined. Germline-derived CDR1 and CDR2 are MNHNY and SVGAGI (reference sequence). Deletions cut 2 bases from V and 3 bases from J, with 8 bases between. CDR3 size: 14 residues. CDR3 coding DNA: TGTGCCAGCAGTTACAGAGAGAACAATCAGCCCCAGCATTTT. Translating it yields CASSYRENNQPQHF.

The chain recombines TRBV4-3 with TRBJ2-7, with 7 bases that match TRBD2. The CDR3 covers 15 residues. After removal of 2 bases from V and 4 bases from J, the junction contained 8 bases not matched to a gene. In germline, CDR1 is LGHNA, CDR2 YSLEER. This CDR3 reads CASSQSAGEAYEQYF. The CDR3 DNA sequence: TGCGCCAGCAGCCAATCCGCGGGGGAAGCTTACGAGCAGTACTTC.

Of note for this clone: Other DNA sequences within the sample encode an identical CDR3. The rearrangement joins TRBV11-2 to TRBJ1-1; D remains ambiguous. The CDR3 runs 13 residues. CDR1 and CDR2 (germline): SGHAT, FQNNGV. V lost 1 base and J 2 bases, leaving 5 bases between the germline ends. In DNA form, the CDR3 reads TGTGCCAGCAGCTTAGGAGGTAACACTGAAGCTTTCTTT. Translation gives CASSLGGNTEAFF.

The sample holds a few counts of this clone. The CDR3 here is CSVSLAGKETQYF. The DNA for the CDR3 is TGCAGCGTTAGTCTAGCGGGAAAAGAGACCCAGTACTTC. The chain recombines TRBV29-1 with TRBJ2-5; 9 nucleotides align to TRBD2. Germline-derived CDR1 and CDR2 are SQVTM and ANQGSEA. J gave up 3 bases and V 5 bases, and 4 bases lay outside the gene matches. The CDR3 loop spans 13 amino acids.

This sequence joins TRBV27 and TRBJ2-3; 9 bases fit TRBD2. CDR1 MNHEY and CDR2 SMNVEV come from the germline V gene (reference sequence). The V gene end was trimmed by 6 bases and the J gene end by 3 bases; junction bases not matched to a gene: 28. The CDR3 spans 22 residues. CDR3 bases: TGTGCCAGCAGCTCGAAGGGCCGGGCTAGCGGGATGTCCGCATTAGAAACAGATACGCAGTATTTT. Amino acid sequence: CASSSKGRASGMSALETDTQYF.

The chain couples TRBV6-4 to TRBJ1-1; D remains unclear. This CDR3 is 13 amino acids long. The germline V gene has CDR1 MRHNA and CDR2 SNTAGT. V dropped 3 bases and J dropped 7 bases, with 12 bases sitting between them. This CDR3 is CASSELRGSEAFF. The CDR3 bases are TGTGCCAGCAGTGAGTTGCGAGGGAGTGAAGCTTTCTTT.

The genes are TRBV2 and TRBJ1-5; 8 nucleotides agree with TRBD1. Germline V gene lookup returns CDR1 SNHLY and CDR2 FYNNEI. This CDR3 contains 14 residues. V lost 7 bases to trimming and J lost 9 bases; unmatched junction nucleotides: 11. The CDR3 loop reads CASTPGTGGGPQHF. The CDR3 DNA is TGTGCCAGCACTCCCGGGACAGGCGGTGGGCCCCAGCATTTT.

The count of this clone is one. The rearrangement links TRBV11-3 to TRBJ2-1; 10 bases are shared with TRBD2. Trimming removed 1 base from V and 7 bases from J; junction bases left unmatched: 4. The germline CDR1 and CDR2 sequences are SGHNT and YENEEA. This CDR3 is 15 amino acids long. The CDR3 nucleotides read TGTGCCAGCAGCTTAGCAGCGGGGGGGCGGAATGAGCAGTTCTTC. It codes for CASSLAAGGRNEQFF.

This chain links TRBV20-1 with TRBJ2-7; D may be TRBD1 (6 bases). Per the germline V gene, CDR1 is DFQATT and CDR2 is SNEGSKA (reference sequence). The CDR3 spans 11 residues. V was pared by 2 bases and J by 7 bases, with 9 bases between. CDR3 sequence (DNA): TGCAGTGCTAGACCGAGGGGGGAGCAGTACTTC. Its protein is CSARPRGEQYF.

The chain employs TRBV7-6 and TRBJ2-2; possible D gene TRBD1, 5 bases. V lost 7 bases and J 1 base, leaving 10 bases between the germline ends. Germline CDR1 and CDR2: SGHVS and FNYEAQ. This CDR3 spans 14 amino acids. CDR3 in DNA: TGTGCCAGCACCGATCAGGGGAACACCGGGGAGCTGTTTTTT. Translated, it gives CASTDQGNTGELFF.

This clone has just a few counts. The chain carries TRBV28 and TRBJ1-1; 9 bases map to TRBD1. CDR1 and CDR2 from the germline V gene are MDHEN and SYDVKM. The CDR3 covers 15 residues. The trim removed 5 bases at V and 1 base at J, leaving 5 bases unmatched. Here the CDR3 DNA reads TGTGCCAGCAGTCCCAGACAGGGGGAGAACACTGAAGCTTTCTTT. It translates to CASSPRQGENTEAFF.

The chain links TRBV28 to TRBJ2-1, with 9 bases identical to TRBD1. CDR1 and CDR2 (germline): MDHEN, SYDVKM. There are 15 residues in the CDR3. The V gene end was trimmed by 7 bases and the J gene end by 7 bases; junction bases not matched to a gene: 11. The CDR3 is CASIPNRDRVNEQFF. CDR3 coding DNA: TGTGCCAGCATCCCCAACCGGGACAGGGTGAATGAGCAGTTCTTC.

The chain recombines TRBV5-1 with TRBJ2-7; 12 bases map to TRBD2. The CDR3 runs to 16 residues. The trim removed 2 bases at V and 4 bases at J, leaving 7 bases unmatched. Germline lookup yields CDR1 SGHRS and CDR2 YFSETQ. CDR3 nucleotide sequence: TGCGCCAGCAGCTTAACCTCGACTAGCGGGAGTTACGAGCAGTACTTC. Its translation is CASSLTSTSGSYEQYF.

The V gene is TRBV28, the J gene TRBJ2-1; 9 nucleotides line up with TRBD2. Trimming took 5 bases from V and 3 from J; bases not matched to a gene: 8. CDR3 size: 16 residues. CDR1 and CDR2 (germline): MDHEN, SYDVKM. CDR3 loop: CASSPIAGAGYNEQFF. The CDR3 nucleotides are TGTGCCAGCAGTCCTATAGCGGGAGCGGGCTACAATGAGCAGTTCTTC.

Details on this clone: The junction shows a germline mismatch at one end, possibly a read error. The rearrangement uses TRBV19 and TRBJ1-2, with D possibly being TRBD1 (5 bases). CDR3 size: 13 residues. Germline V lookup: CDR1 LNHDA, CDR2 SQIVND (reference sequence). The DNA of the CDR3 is TGTGCCAGTAGTAGTCATCAGGGTAGCGGCTGCACCTTC. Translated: CASSSHQGSGCTF. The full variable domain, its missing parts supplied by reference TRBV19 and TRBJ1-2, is DGGITQSPKYLFRKEGQNVTLSCEQNLNHDAMYWYRQDPGQGLRLIYYSQIVNDFQKGDIAEGYSVSREKKESFPLTVTSAQKNPTAFYLCASSSHQGSGCTFGSGTRLTVV.

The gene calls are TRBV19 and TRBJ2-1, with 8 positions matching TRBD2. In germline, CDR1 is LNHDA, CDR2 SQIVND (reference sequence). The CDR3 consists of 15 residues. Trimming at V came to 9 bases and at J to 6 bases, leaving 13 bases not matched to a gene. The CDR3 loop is CASQVDGGAPNEQFF. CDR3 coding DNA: TGTGCCAGCCAAGTGGACGGGGGGGCCCCCAATGAGCAGTTCTTC.

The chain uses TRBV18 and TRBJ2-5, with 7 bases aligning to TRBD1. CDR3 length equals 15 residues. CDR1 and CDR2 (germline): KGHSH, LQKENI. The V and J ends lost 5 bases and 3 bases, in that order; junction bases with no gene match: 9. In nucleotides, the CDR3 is TGTGCCAGCTCAATGAGGGACAGCGCAAAAGAGACCCAGTACTTC. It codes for CASSMRDSAKETQYF.

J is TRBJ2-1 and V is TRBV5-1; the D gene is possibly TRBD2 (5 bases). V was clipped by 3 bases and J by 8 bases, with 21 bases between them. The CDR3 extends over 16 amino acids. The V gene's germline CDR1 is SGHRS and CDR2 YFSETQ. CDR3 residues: CASSYGGPPSADEQFF. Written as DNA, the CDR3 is TGCGCCAGCAGCTACGGAGGACCCCCATCGGCGGATGAGCAGTTCTTC.

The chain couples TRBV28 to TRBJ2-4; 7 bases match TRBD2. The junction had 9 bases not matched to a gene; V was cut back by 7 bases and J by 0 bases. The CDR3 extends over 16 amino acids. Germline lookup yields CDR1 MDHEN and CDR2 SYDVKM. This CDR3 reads CASKTGGLLAKNIQYF. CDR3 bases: TGTGCCAGCAAAACGGGAGGCCTTCTAGCCAAAAACATTCAGTACTTC.

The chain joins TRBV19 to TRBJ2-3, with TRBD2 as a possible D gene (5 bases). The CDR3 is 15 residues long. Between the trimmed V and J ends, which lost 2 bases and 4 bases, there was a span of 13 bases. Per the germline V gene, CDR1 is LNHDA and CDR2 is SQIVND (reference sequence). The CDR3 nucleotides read TGTGCCAGTAGTATATCGATAGCGACCTCAGATACGCAGTATTTT. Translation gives CASSISIATSDTQYF.

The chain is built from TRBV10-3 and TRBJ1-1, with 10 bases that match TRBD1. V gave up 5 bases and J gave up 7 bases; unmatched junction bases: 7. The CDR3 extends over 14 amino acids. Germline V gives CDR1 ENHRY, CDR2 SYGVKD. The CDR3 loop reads CAISRGGQGSEAFF. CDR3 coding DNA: TGTGCCATCAGTCGGGGGGGACAGGGGAGTGAAGCTTTCTTT.

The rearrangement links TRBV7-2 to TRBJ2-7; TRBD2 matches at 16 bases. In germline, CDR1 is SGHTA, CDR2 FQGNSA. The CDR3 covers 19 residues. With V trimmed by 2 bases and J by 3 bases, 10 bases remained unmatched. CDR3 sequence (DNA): TGTGCCAGCAGCTTACCGGCCGGGACTAGCGGGGGGGCGTACTACGAGCAGTACTTC. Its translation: CASSLPAGTSGGAYYEQYF.

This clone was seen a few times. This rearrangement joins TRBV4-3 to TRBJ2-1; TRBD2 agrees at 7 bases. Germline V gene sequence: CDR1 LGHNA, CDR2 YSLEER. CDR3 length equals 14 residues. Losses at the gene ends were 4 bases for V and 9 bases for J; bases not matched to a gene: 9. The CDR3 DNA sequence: TGCGCCAGCAGCCCTTGGCCTGGGGGGGGTGAGCAGTTCTTC. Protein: CASSPWPGGGEQFF.